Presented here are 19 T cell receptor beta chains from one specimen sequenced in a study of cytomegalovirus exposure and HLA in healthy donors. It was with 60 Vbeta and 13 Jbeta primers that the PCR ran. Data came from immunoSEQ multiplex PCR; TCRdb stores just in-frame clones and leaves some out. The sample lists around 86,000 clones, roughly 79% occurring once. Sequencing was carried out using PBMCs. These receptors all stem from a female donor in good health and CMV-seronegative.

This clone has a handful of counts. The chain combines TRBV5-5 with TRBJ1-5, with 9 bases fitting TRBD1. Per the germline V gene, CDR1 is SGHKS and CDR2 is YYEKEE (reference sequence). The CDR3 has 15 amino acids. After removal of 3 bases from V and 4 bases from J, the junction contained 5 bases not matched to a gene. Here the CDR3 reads CASSSTGGGNQPQHF. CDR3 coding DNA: TGTGCCAGCAGCTCAACAGGGGGCGGTAATCAGCCCCAGCATTTT.

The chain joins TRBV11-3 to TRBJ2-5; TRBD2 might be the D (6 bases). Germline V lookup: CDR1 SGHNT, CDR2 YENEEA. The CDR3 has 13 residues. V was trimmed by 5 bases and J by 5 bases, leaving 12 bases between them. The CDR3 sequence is CASSPGSLETQYF. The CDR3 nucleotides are TGTGCCAGCAGCCCCGGGAGTTTGGAGACCCAGTACTTC.

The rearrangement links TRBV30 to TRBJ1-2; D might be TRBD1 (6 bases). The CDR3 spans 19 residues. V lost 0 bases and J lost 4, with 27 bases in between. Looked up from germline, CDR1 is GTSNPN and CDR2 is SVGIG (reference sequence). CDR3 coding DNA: TGTGCCTGGAGTGTACGCCAGGGGTCGATGGGGGGAGGGCTCTATGGCTACACCTTC. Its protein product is CAWSVRQGSMGGGLYGYTF.

The CDR3 sequence is CASSVSGQGGTDTQYF. Here the CDR3 DNA reads TGTGCCAGCAGCGTGAGCGGACAGGGAGGCACAGATACGCAGTATTTT. The rearrangement joins TRBV9 to TRBJ2-3; TRBD1 matches 8 bases. The CDR3 runs 16 residues. Germline CDR1 and CDR2: SGDLS and YYNGEE. Trimming removed 2 bases from V and 1 base from J; junction bases left unmatched: 6. Variable domain in full (rest from reference TRBV9 and TRBJ2-3): DSGVTQTPKHLITATGQRVTLRCSPRSGDLSVYWYQQSLDQGLQFLIQYYNGEERAKGNILERFSAQQFPDLHSELNLSSLELGDSALYFCASSVSGQGGTDTQYFGPGTRLTVL.

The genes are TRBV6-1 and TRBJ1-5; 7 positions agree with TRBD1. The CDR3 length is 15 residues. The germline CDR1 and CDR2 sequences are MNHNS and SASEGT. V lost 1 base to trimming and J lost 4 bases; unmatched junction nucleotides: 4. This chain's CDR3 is CASSEETGRNQPQHF. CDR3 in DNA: TGTGCCAGCAGTGAAGAGACAGGGCGGAATCAGCCCCAGCATTTT.

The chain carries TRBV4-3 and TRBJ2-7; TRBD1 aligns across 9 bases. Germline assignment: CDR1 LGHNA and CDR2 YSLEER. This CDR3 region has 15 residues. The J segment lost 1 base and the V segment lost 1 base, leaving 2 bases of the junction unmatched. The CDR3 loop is CASSQGTGDSYEQYF. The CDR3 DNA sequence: TGCGCCAGCAGCCAAGGGACAGGGGATTCCTACGAGCAGTACTTC.

The chain's CDR3 is CASTTGTSGNNEQFF. CDR3 in DNA: TGTGCCAGCACTACCGGGACTAGCGGTAACAATGAGCAGTTCTTC. The chain employs TRBV6-1 and TRBJ2-1; 11 bases agree with TRBD2. J lost 5 bases, V lost 7 bases, and 7 bases had no gene match. This CDR3 contains 15 residues. In germline, CDR1 is MNHNS, CDR2 SASEGT.

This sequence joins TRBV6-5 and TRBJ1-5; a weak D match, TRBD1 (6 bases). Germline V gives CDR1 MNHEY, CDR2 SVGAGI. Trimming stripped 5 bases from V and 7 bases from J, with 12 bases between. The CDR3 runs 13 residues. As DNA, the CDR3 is TGTGCCAGCAGTACACAGGGCCGGCAGCCCCAGCATTTT. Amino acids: CASSTQGRQPQHF.

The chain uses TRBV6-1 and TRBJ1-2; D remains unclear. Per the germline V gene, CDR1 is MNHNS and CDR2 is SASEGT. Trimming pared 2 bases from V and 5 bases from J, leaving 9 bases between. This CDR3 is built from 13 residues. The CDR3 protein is CASSEHGAYGYTF. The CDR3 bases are TGTGCCAGCAGTGAACACGGAGCTTATGGCTACACCTTC.

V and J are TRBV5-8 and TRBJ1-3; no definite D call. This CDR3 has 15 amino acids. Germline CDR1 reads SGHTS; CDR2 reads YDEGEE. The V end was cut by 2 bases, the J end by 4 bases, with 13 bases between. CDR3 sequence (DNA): TGTGCCAGCAGCTTCCCCGGCGGGATCGGAAACACCATATATTTT. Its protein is CASSFPGGIGNTIYF.

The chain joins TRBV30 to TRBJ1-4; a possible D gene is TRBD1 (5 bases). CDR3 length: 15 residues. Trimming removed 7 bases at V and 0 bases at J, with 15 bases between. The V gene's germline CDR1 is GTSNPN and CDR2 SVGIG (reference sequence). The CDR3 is CASSQGAATNEKLFF. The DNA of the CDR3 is TGTGCCTCCTCTCAGGGCGCCGCAACTAATGAAAAACTGTTTTTT.

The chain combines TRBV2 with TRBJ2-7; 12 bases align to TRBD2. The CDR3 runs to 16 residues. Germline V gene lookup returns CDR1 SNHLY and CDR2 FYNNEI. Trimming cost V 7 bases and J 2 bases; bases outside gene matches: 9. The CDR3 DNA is TGTGCCAGCACGACTAGCGGGAGTGGTTCCCCCTACGAGCAGTACTTC. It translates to CASTTSGSGSPYEQYF.

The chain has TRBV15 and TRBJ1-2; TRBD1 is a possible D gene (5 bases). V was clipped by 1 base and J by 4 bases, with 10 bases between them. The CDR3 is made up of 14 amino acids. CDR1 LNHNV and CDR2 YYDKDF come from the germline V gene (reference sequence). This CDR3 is CATSRVAGPYGYTF. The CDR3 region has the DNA TGTGCCACCAGCAGAGTTGCAGGGCCCTATGGCTACACCTTC.

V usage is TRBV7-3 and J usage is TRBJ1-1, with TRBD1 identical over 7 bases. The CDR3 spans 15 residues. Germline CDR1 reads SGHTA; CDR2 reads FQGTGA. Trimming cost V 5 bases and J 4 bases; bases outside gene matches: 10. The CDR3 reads CASSNPTGRGTEAFF. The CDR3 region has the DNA TGTGCCAGCAGCAATCCGACAGGGCGGGGCACTGAAGCTTTCTTT.

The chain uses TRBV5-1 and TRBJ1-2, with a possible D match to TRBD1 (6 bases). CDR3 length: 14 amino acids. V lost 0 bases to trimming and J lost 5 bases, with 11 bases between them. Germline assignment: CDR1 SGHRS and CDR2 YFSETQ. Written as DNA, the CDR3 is TGCGCCAGCAGCTTGGAACAGGGAAGATATGGCTACACCTTC. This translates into CASSLEQGRYGYTF.

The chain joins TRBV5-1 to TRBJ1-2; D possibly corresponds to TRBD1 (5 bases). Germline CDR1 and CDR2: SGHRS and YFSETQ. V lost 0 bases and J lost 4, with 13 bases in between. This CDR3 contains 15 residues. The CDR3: CASSLDGGVGYGYTF. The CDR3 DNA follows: TGCGCCAGCAGCTTGGATGGGGGGGTCGGCTATGGCTACACCTTC. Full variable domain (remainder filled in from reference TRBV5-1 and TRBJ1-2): KAGVTQTPRYLIKTRGQQVTLSCSPISGHRSVSWYQQTPGQGLQFLFEYFSETQRNKGNFPGRFSGRQFSNSRSEMNVSTLELGDSALYLCASSLDGGVGYGYTFGSGTRLTVV.

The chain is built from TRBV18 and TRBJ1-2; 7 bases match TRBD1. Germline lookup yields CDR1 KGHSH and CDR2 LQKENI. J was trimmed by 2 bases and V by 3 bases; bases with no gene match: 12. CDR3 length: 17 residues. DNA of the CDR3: TGTGCCAGCTCACCCACTTCGCCAGGGGGGCACAACTATGGCTACACCTTC. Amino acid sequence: CASSPTSPGGHNYGYTF.

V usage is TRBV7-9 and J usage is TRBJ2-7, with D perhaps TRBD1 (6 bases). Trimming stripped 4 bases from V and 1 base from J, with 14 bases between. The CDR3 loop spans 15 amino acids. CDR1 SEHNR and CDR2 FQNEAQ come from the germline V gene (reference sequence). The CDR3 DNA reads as TGTGCCAGCAGCTCCGAATCCAGGGGTTCCTACGAGCAGTACTTC. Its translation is CASSSESRGSYEQYF. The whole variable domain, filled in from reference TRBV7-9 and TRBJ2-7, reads DTGVSQNPRHKITKRGQNVTFRCDPISEHNRLYWYRQTLGQGPEFLTYFQNEAQLEKSRLLSDRFSAERPKGSFSTLEIQRTEQGDSAMYLCASSSESRGSYEQYFGPGTRLTVT.

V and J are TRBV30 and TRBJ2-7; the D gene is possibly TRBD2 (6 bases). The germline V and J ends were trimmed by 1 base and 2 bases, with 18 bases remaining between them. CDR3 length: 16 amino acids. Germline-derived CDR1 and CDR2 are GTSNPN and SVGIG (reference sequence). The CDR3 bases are TGTGCCTGGAGTGATACGGGACTCCCGAACCCCTACGAGCAGTACTTC. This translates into CAWSDTGLPNPYEQYF.